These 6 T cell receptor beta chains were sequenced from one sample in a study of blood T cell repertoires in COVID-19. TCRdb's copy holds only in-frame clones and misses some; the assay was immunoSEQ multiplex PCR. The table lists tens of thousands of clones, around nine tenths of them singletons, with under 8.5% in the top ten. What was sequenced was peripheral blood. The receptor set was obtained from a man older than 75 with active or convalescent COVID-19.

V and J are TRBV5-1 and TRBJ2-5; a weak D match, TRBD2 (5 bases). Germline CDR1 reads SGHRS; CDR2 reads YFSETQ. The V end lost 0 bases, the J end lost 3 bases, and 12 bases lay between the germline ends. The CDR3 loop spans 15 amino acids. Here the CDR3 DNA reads TGCGCCAGCAGCTTGGAAGCCAAGAGGGAAGAGACCCAGTACTTC. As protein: CASSLEAKREETQYF.

The CDR3 coding sequence is TGTGCCACCAGCCGTAGCTACAGGGTAAAGGGCACTGAAGCTTTCTTT. Its translation is CATSRSYRVKGTEAFF. The chain uses TRBV15 and TRBJ1-1; D possibly corresponds to TRBD1 (6 bases). There are 16 residues in the CDR3. Trimming shortened V by 5 bases and J by 4 bases, and 20 bases separated the two germline ends. Germline CDR1 reads LNHNV; CDR2 reads YYDKDF (reference sequence).

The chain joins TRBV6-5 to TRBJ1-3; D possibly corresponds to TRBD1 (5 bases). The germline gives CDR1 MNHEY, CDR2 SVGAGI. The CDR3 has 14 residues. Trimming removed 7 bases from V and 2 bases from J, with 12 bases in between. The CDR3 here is CASNPGRAGNTIYF. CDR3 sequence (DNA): TGTGCCAGCAACCCTGGCAGGGCTGGAAACACCATATATTTT.

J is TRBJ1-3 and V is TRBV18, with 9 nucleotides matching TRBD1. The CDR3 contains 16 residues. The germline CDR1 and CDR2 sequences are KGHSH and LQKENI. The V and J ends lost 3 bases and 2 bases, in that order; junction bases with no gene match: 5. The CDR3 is CASSPGTGNPGNTIYF. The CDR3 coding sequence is TGTGCCAGCTCACCGGGGACAGGGAATCCTGGAAACACCATATATTTT.

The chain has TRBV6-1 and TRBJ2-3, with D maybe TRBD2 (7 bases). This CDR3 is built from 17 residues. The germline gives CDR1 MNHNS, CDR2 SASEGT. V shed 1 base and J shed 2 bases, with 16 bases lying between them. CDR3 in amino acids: CASSEVGASGFTDTQYF. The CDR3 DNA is TGTGCCAGCAGTGAAGTGGGGGCTAGCGGATTCACAGATACGCAGTATTTT.

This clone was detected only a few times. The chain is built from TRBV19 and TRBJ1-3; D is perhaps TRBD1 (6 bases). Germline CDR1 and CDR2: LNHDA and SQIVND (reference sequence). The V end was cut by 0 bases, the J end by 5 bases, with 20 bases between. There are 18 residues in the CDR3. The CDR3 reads CASSIDSDTRGPRNTIYF. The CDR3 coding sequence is TGTGCCAGTAGTATAGATTCGGACACGCGGGGGCCAAGAAACACCATATATTTT.